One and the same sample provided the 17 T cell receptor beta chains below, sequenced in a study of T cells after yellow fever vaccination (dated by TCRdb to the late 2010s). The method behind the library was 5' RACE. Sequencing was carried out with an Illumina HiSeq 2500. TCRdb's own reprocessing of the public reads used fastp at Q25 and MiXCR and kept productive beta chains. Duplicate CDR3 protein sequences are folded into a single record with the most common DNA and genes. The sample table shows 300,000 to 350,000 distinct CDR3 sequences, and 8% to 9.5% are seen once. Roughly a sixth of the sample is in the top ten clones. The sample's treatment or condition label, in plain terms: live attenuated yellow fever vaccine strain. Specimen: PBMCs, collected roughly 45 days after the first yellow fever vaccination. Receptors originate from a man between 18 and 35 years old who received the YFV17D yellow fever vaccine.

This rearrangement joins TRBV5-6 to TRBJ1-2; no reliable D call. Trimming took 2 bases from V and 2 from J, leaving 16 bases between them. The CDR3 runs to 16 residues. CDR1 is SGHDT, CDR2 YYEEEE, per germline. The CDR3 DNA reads TGTGCCAGCAGCTTTCACCCCTACCTGGAGAACTATGGCTACACCTTC. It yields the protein CASSFHPYLENYGYTF.

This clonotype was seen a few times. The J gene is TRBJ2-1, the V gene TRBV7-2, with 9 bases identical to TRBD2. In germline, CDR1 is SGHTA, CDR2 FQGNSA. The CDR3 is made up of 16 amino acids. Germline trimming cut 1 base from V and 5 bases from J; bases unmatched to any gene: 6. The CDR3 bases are TGTGCCAGCAGCTTAGAAGGCGGGGGGGCCCACAATGAGCAGTTCTTC. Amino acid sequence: CASSLEGGGAHNEQFF.

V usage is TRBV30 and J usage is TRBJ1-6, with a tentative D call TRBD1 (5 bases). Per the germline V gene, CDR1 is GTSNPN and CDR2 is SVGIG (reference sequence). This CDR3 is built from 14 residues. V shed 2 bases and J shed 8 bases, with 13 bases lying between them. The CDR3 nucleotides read TGTGCCTGGAGTCAAACCCTAGGGGATTCACCCCTCCACTTT. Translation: CAWSQTLGDSPLHF.

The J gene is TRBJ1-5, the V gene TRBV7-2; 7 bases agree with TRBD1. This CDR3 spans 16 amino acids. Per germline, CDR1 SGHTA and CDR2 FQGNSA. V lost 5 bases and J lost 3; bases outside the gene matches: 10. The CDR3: CASSAETGFVNQPQHF. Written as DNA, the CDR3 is TGTGCCAGCAGCGCAGAGACAGGGTTTGTCAATCAGCCCCAGCATTTT.

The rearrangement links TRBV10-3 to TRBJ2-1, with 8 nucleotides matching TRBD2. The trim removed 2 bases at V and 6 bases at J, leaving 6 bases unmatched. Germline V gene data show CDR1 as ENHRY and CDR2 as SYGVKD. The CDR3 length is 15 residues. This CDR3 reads CAISETPGGVNEQFF. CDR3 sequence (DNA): TGTGCCATCAGTGAGACCCCCGGGGGGGTCAATGAGCAGTTCTTC.

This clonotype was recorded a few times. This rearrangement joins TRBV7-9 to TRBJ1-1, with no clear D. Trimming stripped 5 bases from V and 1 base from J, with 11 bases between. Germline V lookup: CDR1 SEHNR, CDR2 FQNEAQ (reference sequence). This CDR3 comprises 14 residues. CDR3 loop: CASSPGIPNTEAFF. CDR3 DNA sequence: TGTGCCAGCAGCCCGGGGATACCGAACACTGAAGCTTTCTTT.

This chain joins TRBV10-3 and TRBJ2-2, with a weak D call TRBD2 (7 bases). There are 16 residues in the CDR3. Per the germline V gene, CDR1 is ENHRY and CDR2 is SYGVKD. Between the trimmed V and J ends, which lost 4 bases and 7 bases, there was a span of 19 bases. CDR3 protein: CAISATPGGGGGELFF. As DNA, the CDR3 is TGTGCCATCAGTGCAACGCCTGGCGGGGGCGGCGGGGAGCTGTTTTTT.

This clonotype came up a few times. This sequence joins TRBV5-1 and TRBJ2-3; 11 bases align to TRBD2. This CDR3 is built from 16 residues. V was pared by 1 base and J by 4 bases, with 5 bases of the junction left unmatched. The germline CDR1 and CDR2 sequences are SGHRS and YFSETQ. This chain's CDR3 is CASSLPTSGGADTQYF. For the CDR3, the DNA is TGCGCCAGCAGCTTGCCTACTAGCGGGGGAGCAGATACGCAGTATTTT. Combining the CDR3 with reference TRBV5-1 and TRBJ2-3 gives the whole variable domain KAGVTQTPRYLIKTRGQQVTLSCSPISGHRSVSWYQQTPGQGLQFLFEYFSETQRNKGNFPGRFSGRQFSNSRSEMNVSTLELGDSALYLCASSLPTSGGADTQYFGPGTRLTVL.

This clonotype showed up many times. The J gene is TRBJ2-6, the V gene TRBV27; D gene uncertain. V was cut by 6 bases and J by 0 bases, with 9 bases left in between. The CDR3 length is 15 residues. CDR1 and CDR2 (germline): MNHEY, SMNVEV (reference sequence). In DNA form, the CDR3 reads TGTGCCAGCAGCTCTTGGAGCTCTGGGGCCAACGTCCTGACTTTC. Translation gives CASSSWSSGANVLTF.

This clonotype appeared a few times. The CDR3: CASSQGTGGRSYTF. For the CDR3, the DNA is TGCGCCAGCAGCCAAGGGACAGGGGGCCGGAGCTACACCTTC. The genes are TRBV5-1 and TRBJ1-2; 12 positions agree with TRBD1. With V trimmed by 4 bases and J by 9 bases, 7 bases remained unmatched. The CDR3 runs 14 residues. From germline, CDR1 is SGHRS and CDR2 YFSETQ.

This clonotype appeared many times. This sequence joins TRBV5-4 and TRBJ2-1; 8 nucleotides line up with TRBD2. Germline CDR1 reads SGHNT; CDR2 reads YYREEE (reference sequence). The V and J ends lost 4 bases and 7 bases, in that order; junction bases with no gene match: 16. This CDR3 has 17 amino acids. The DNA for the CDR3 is TGTGCCAGCAGCCCGCGACTCGGGGGGGCCATCGGTAATGAGCAGTTCTTC. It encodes CASSPRLGGAIGNEQFF.

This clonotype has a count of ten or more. The CDR3 DNA reads as TGTGCCAGCAGCTTTAGAACAGGGAACAATGAGCAGTTCTTC. Translated: CASSFRTGNNEQFF. The chain combines TRBV5-5 with TRBJ2-1, with a tentative D call TRBD1 (6 bases). The CDR3 sequence is 14 residues long. CDR1 and CDR2 (germline): SGHKS, YYEKEE (reference sequence). Trimming removed 2 bases at V and 5 bases at J, with 11 bases between.

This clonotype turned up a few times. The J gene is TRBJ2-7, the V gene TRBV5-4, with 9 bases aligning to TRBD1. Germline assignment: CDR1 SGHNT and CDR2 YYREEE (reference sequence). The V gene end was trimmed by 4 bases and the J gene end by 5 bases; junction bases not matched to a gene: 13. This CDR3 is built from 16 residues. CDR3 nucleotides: TGTGCCAGCAGCCCACGGACAGGGGAAAATTTGAACGAGCAGTACTTC. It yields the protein CASSPRTGENLNEQYF.

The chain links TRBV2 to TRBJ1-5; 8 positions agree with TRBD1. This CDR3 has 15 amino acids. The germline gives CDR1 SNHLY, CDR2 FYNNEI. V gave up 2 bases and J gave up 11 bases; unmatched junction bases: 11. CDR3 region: CASSEWETGASTQHF. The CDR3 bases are TGTGCCAGCAGTGAATGGGAGACAGGGGCCTCTACCCAGCATTTT.

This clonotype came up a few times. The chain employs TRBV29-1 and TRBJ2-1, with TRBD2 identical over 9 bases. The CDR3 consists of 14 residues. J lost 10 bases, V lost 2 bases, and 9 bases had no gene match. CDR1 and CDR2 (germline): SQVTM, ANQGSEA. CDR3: CSVEIAGVYEEQFF. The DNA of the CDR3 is TGCAGCGTTGAAATAGCGGGGGTTTATGAGGAGCAGTTCTTC.

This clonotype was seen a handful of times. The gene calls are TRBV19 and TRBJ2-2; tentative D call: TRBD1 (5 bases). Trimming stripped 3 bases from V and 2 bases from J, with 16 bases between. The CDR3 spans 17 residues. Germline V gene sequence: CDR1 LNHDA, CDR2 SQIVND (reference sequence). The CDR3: CASSISRQLTNTGELFF. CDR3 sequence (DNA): TGTGCCAGTAGTATCTCGAGACAGCTTACCAACACCGGGGAGCTGTTTTTT.

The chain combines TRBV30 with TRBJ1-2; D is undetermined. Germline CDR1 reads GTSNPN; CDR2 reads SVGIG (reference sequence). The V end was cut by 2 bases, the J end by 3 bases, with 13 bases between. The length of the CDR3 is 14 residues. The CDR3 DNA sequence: TGTGCCTGGAGTACCAGACGGGGAGACTATGGCTACACCTTC. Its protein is CAWSTRRGDYGYTF.